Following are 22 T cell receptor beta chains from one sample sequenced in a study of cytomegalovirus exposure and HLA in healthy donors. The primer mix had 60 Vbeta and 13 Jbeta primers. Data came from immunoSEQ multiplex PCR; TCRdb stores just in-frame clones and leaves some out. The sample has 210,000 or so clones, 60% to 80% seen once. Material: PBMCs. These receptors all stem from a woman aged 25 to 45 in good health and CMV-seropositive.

CDR3 sequence: CASRLTGVAFF. The CDR3 bases are TGTGCCAGCAGGCTGACAGGGGTAGCTTTCTTT. This sequence joins TRBV28 and TRBJ1-1, with 8 nucleotides matching TRBD1. The CDR3 is 11 residues long. V gave up 6 bases and J gave up 10 bases; unmatched junction bases: 4. CDR1 and CDR2 from the germline V gene are MDHEN and SYDVKM.

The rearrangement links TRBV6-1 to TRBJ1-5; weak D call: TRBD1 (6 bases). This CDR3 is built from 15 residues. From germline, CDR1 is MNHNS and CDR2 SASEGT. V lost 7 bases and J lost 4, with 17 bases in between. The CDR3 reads CASTLGTRMNQPQHF. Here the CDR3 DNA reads TGTGCCAGCACGTTAGGGACAAGGATGAATCAGCCCCAGCATTTT.

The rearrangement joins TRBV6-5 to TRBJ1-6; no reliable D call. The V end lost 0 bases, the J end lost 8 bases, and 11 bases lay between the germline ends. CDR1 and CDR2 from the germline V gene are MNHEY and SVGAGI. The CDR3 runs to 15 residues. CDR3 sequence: CASSYSARLDSPLHF. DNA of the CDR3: TGTGCCAGCAGTTACTCGGCCAGGCTTGATTCACCCCTCCACTTT.

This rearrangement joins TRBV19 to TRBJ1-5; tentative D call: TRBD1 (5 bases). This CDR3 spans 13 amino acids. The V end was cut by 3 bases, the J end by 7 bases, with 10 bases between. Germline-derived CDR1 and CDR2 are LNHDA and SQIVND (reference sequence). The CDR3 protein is CASSIKGNQPQHF. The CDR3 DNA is TGTGCCAGTAGTATTAAGGGGAACCAGCCCCAGCATTTT.

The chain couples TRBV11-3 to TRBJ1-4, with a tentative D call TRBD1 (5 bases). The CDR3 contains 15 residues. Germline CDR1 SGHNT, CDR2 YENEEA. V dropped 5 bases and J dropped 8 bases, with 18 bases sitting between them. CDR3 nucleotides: TGTGCCAGCAGCCCTGGATTCCCGACAGTCGAAAAACTGTTTTTT. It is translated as CASSPGFPTVEKLFF. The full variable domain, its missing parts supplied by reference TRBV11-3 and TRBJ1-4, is EAGVVQSPRYKIIEKKQPVAFWCNPISGHNTLYWYLQNLGQGPELLIRYENEEAVDDSQLPKDRFSAERLKGVDSTLKIQPAELGDSAVYLCASSPGFPTVEKLFFGSGTQLSVL.

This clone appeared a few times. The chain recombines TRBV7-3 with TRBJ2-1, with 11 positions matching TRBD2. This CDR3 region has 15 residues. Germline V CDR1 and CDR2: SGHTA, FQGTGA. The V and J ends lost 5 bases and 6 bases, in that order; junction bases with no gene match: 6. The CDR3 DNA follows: TGTGCCAGCAGCCCGGGACTAGCGGCGGGCAATGAGCAGTTCTTC. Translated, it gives CASSPGLAAGNEQFF.

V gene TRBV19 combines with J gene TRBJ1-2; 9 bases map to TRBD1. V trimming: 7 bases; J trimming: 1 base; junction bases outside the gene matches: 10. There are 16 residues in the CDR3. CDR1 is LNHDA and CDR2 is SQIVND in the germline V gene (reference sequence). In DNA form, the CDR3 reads TGTGCCAGTAAGGGACCGGGACAGGGAATTAACTATGGCTACACCTTC. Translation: CASKGPGQGINYGYTF.

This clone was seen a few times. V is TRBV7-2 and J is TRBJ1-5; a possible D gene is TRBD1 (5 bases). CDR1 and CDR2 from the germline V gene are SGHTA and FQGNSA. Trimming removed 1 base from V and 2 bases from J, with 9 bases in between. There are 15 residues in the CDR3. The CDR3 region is CASSLGGAGNQPQHF. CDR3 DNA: TGTGCCAGCAGCTTAGGGGGCGCTGGCAATCAGCCCCAGCATTTT.

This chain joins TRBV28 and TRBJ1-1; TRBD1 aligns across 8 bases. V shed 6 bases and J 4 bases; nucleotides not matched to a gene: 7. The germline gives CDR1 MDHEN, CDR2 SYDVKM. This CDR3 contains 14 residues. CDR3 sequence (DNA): TGTGCCAGCAGGGGCTCAACAGGGGGCACTGAAGCTTTCTTT. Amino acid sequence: CASRGSTGGTEAFF.

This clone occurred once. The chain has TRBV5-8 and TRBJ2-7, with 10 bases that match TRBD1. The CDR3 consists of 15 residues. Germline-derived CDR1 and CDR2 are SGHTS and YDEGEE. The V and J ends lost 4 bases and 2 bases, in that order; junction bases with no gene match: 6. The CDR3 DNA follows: TGTGCCAGCAGCAGGAACGGACAGGGGGCCTACGAGCAGTACTTC. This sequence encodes CASSRNGQGAYEQYF. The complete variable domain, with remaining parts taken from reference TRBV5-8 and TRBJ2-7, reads EAGVTQSPTHLIKTRGQQATLRCSPISGHTSVYWYQQALGLGLQFLLWYDEGEERNRGNFPPRFSGRQFPNYSSELNVNALELEDSALYLCASSRNGQGAYEQYFGPGTRLTVT.

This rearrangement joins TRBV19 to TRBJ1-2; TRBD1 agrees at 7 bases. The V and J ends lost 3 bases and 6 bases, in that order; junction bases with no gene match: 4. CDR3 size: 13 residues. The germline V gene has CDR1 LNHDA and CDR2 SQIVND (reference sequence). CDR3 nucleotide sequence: TGTGCCAGTAGTATCCGACAGGGCAATGGCTACACCTTC. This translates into CASSIRQGNGYTF. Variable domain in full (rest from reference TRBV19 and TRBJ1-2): DGGITQSPKYLFRKEGQNVTLSCEQNLNHDAMYWYRQDPGQGLRLIYYSQIVNDFQKGDIAEGYSVSREKKESFPLTVTSAQKNPTAFYLCASSIRQGNGYTFGSGTRLTVV.

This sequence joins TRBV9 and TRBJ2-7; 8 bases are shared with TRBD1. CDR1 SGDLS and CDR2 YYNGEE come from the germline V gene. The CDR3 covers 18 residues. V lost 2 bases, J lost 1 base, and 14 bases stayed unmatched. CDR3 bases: TGTGCCAGCAGCGTCCCCCCTCCGCAGGGGGCCCGTTCCTACGAGCAGTACTTC. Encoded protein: CASSVPPPQGARSYEQYF.

Here the CDR3 reads CASGLNAGAQAFF. DNA of the CDR3: TGTGCTAGTGGTTTGAACGCGGGGGCCCAAGCTTTCTTT. The genes are TRBV12-5 and TRBJ1-1; weak D call: TRBD1 (6 bases). The CDR3 is made up of 13 amino acids. Germline V gives CDR1 LGHNT, CDR2 FRNRAP. V shed 2 bases and J shed 9 bases, with 13 bases lying between them.

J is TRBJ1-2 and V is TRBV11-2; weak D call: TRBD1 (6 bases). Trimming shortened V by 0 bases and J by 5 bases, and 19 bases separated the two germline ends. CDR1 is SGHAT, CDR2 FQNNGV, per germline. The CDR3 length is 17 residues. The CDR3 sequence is CASSLDRWGQKEYGYTF. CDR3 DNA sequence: TGTGCCAGCAGCTTAGATCGTTGGGGACAAAAAGAGTATGGCTACACCTTC.

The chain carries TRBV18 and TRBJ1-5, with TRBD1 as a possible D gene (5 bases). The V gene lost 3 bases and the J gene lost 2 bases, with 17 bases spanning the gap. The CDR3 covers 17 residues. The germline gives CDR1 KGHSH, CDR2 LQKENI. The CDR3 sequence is CASSPRDGRGGNQPQHF. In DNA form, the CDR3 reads TGTGCCAGCTCACCTCGGGACGGTCGGGGGGGCAATCAGCCCCAGCATTTT.

CDR3 nucleotides: TGTGCCAGCAGTGACCGACAGGATTTGCCCCTCCACTTT. It translates to CASSDRQDLPLHF. The chain employs TRBV6-1 and TRBJ1-6; a possible D gene is TRBD1 (6 bases). Germline V gene sequence: CDR1 MNHNS, CDR2 SASEGT. The V and J ends lost 3 bases and 13 bases respectively, with 13 bases between them. The CDR3 totals 13 residues.

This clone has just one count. The CDR3 DNA reads as TGTGCCAGCAGCAAAGGGTCGGGGGAGATGTTTTTT. Translation gives CASSKGSGEMFF. The V and J genes are TRBV16 and TRBJ1-4, with D possibly being TRBD1 (5 bases). V lost 5 bases and J lost 15, with 16 bases in between. The CDR3 covers 12 residues. CDR1 and CDR2 from the germline V gene are KGHSY and FQNENV. The full variable domain, with the rest looked up from reference TRBV16 and TRBJ1-4, is GEEVAQTPKHLVRGEGQKAKLYCAPIKGHSYVFWYQQVLKNEFKFLISFQNENVFDETGMPKERFSAKCLPNSPCSLEIQATKLEDSAVYFCASSKGSGEMFFGSGTQLSVL.

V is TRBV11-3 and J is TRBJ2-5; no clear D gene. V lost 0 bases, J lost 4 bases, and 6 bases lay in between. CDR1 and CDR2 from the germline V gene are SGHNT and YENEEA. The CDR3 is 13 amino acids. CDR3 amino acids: CASSLDRRETQYF. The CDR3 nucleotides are TGTGCCAGCAGCTTAGATCGGAGAGAGACCCAGTACTTC. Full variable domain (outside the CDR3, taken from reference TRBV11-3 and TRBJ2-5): EAGVVQSPRYKIIEKKQPVAFWCNPISGHNTLYWYLQNLGQGPELLIRYENEEAVDDSQLPKDRFSAERLKGVDSTLKIQPAELGDSAVYLCASSLDRRETQYFGPGTRLLVL.

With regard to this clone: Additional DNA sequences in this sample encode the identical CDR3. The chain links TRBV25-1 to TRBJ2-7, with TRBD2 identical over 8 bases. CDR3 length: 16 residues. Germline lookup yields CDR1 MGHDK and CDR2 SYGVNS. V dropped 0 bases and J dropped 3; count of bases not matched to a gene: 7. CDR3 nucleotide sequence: TGTGCCAGCAGTGAATATAATGGCGGGAGGAGCTACGAGCAGTACTTC. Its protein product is CASSEYNGGRSYEQYF.

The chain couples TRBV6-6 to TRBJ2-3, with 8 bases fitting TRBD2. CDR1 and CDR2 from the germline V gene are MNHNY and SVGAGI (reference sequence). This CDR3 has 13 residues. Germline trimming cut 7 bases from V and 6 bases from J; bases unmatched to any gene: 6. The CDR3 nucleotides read TGTGCCAGCACCGTAGCGGGGAGCGATACGCAGTATTTT. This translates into CASTVAGSDTQYF.

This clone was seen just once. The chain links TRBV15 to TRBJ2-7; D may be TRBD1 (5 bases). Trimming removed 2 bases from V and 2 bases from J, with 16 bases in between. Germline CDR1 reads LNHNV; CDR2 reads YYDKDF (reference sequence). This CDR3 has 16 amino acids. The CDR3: CATSRFGEGVAYEQYF. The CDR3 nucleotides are TGTGCCACCAGCAGATTTGGGGAAGGGGTGGCCTACGAGCAGTACTTC.

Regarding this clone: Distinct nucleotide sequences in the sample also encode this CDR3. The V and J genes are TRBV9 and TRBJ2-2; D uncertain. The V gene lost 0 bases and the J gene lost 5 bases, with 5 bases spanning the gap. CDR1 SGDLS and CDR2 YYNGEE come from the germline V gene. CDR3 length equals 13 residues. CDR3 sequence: CASSVGGTGELFF. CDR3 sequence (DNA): TGTGCCAGCAGCGTAGGAGGAACCGGGGAGCTGTTTTTT.